The entry below gives a single T cell receptor beta chain sequence along with its context. Its antigen is still unknown. The data are from a study of PD-1 blockade in classical Hodgkin lymphoma. Study as a whole: A 3 mg/kg intravenous dose of nivolumab was received by patients every 2 weeks. Study results and limitations: Newly diagnosed patients were said to have less baseline TCR diversity than healthy donors did. Patients newly diagnosed and complete responders had comparable baseline diversity.

The CDR3 runs to 14 residues. The germline V gene has CDR1 SEHNR and CDR2 FQNEAQ (reference sequence). V lost 3 bases and J 9 bases, leaving 16 bases between the germline ends. Following autologous stem cell transplantation, relapse occurred in every patient, and exposure to brentuximab vedotin varied. Profiled with immunoSEQ multiplex PCR; TCRdb holds only in-frame clones, not every one. The data hold almost 85,000 clones, with roughly 89% observed a single time. The input for sequencing was peripheral blood mononuclear cells (PBMCs), taken at baseline. The clonotype comes from a human donor with classical Hodgkin lymphoma. The chain has TRBV7-9 and TRBJ2-3; no clear D. The CDR3 is CASSLPTESLTQYF. The CDR3 DNA is TGTGCCAGCAGCTTGCCTACCGAATCATTAACGCAGTATTTT.